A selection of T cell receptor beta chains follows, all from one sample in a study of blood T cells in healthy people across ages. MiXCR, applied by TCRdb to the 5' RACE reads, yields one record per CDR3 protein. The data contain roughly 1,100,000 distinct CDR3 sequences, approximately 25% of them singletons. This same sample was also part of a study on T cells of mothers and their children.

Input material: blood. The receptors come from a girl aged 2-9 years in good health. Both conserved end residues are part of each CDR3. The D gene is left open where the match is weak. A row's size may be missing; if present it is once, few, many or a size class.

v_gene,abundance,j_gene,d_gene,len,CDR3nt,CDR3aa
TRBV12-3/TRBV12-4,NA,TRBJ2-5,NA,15,TGTGCCGGCAGTCCGCAGGAGGGGTACATTGAGACCCAGTACTTC,CAGSPQEGYIETQYF
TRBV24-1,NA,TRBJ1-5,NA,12,TGTGCCACCGCAGGGGCCAATCAGCCCCAGCATTTT,CATAGANQPQHF
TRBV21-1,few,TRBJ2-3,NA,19,TGTGCCAGCATCCTCCATGGTAGGGACCCCCGTCAGGGAAACTACGAGCAGTACTTT,CASILHGRDPRQGNYEQYF
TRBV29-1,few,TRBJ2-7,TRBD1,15,TGCAGCGTTGAAGATGGACAGGGTATGACCTACGAGCAGTACTTC,CSVEDGQGMTYEQYF
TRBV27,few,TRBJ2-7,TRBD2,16,TGTGCCAGCAGTTTATACGCGGGGGGGAACTCCTACGAGCAGTACTTC,CASSLYAGGNSYEQYF
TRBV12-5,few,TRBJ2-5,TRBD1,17,TGTGCTAGCGAGCTCCGAAGGGACAGACCATCTCTGGAGACCCAGTACTTC,CASELRRDRPSLETQYF
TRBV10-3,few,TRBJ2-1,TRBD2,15,TGTGCCATCAGTGAAGAGACTAGCGGCAACAATGAGCAGTTCTTC,CAISEETSGNNEQFF
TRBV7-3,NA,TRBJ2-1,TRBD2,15,TGTGCCAGCAGCTTACACGGGGGGTCGTATAATGAGCAGTTCTTC,CASSLHGGSYNEQFF
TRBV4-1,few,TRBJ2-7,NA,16,TGCGCCAGCAGCCAAGATGGGCAGGAACCTACCTACGAGCAGTACTTC,CASSQDGQEPTYEQYF
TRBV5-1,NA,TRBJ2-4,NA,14,TGCGCCAGCAGGATTACAGGAGGGGAAAACATTCAGTACTTC,CASRITGGENIQYF
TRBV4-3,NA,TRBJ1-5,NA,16,TGCGCCAGCAGCCAAGAGGGGGGGATGCGCAATCAGCCCCAGCATTTT,CASSQEGGMRNQPQHF
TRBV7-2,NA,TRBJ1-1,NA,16,TGTGCCAGCAGCTCAGGCCCAGCCGGGACTATCACTGAAGCTTTCTTT,CASSSGPAGTITEAFF
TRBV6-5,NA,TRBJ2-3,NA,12,TGTGCCAGCAGTCGGCTGTCAGATACGCAGTATTTT,CASSRLSDTQYF
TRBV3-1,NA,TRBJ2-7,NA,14,TGTGCCAGCAGCCAAGAACCGGGGCCTTACGAGCAGTACTTC,CASSQEPGPYEQYF
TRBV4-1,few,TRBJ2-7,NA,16,TGCGCCAGCAGCTTTTTCCCGGGATCGGTCCCCTACGAGCAGTACTTC,CASSFFPGSVPYEQYF
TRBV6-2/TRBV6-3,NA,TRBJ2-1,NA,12,TGTGCCAGCAGTTATGTGAACGCAAAGCAGTTCTTC,CASSYVNAKQFF
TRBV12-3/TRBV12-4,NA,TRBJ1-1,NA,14,TGTGCCAGCACCCGAGGGACCCTAAACACTGAAGCTTTCTTT,CASTRGTLNTEAFF
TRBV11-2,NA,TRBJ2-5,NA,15,TGTGCCAGCAGCCAGGACAGTAAAAGACAAGAGACCCAGTACTTC,CASSQDSKRQETQYF
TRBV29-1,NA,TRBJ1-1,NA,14,TGCAGCGTGGTTCCGACAGGAAAGAACACTGAAGCTTTCTTT,CSVVPTGKNTEAFF
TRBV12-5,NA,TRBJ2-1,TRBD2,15,TGTGCTAGTGGTCCGGCTAGACTAGCGGGAAACGAGCAGTTCTTC,CASGPARLAGNEQFF
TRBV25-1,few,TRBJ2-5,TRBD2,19,TGTGCCAGCAGTGAATGGAGGAGATCGGGACTAGCGGGAGGGGAGACCCAGTACTTC,CASSEWRRSGLAGGETQYF
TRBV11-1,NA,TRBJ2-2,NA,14,TGTGCCAGCAGCCCCCCCCTGGGGGCCGGGGAGCTGTTTTTT,CASSPPLGAGELFF
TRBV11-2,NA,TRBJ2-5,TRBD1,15,TGTGCCAGCAGCTCCCGACAGGGGACTTGGGAGACCCAGTACTTC,CASSSRQGTWETQYF
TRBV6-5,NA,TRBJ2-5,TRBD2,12,TGTGCCAGTCAGACTAGCCCTGAGACCCAGTACTTC,CASQTSPETQYF
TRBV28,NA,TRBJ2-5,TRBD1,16,TGTGCCAGCAGTTTTTTGGACAGGGGTCGCGGAGAGACCCAGTACTTC,CASSFLDRGRGETQYF
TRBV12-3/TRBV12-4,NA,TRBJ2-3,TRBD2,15,TGTGCCAGCAGTTCCACAGCGGGACTTGCAGATACGCAGTATTTT,CASSSTAGLADTQYF
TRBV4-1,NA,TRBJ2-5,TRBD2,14,TGCGCCAGCAGCCCGACTAGCAGACAAGAGACCCAGTACTTC,CASSPTSRQETQYF
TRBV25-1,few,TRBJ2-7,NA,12,TGTGCCAGCAGTCATATCAGGGACGAGCAGTACTTC,CASSHIRDEQYF
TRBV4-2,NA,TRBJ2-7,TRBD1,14,TGTGCCAGCAGCCCGCAGGGGGTCTCCTACGAGCAGTACTTC,CASSPQGVSYEQYF
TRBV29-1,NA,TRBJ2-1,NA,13,TGCAGTGCTGGAGGGGGACCCTACAATGAGCAGTTCTTC,CSAGGGPYNEQFF
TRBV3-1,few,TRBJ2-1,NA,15,TGTGCCAGCAGCCAAGACCCCGGGAGCTACAATGAGCAGTTCTTC,CASSQDPGSYNEQFF
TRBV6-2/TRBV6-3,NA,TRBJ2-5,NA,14,TGTGCCAGCAGCTCCCGTCTTGGACGAGGGACCCAGTACTTC,CASSSRLGRGTQYF
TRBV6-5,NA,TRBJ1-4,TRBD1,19,TGTGCCAGCAGTTATATCCAGGGGGGGACACTTGGTGGTAATGAAAAACTGTTTTTT,CASSYIQGGTLGGNEKLFF
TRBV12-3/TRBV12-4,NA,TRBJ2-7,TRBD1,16,TGTGCCAGCAGTTTAGTGGGACAGTCCACCCGCTACGAGCAGTACTTC,CASSLVGQSTRYEQYF
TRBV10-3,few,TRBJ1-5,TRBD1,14,TGTGCCATCACCCCACGACAGGGAGAGGAGCCCCAGCATTTT,CAITPRQGEEPQHF
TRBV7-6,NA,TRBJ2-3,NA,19,TGTGCCAGCAGCTTAGCGGACCCGGGGGGCAGGCCTACAGGGGATACGCAGTATTTT,CASSLADPGGRPTGDTQYF
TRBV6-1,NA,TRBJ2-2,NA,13,TGTGCCAGCAGTGAACCTCCTGACGGGGAGCTGTTTTTT,CASSEPPDGELFF
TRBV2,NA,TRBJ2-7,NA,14,TGTGCCAGCAAACCCGAGGACGGACACTACGAGCAGTACTTC,CASKPEDGHYEQYF
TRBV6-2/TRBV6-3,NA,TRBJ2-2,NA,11,TGTGCCAGCACTGTGGGCGGGGAGCTGTTTTTT,CASTVGGELFF
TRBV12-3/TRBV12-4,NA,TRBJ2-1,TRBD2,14,TGTGCCAGCTCCGGGACTAGCGGCATCAATGAGCAGTTCTTC,CASSGTSGINEQFF
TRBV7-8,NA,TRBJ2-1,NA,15,TGTGCCAGCAACTCCCTGGCGGGGCCCTACAATGAGCAGTTCTTC,CASNSLAGPYNEQFF
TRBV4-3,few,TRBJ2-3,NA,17,TGCGCCAGCAGCTCTCTACCAAGGGAGGTTTTCACAGATACGCAGTATTTT,CASSSLPREVFTDTQYF
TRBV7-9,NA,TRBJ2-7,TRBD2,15,TGTGCCAGCAGCTTAGGAGGAGGGACTAGTGGTGAGCAGTACTTC,CASSLGGGTSGEQYF
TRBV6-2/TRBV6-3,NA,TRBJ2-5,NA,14,TGTGCCAGCAGTTACCTGGGCGGCCAAGAGACCCAGTACTTC,CASSYLGGQETQYF
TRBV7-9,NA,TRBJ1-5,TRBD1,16,TGTGCCAGCAGCTTATTTGGGACAGGGCAAAATCAGCCCCAGCATTTT,CASSLFGTGQNQPQHF
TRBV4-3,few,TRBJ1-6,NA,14,TGCGCCAGCAGCCAAGATCGAGGGGGGACGAACCTCCACTTT,CASSQDRGGTNLHF
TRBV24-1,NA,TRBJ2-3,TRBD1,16,TGTGCCACCAGTGATCTAGGACAGGGATACGCAGATACGCAGTATTTT,CATSDLGQGYADTQYF
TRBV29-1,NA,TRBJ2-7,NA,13,TGCAGCGCCAGGGGGATCGGGGGCTACGAGCAGTACTTC,CSARGIGGYEQYF
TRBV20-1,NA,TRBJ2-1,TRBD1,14,TGCAGTGCTAGAGATCTAGACAGGGGTATTGAGCAGTTCTTC,CSARDLDRGIEQFF
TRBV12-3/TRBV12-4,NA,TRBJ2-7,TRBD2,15,TGTGCCAGCAGTTTAGGGGCTAGCGGGACCTGCGAGCAGTATTTC,CASSLGASGTCEQYF
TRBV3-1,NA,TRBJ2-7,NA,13,TGTGCCAGCAGCCAGACGCGAGGACACGAGCAGTACTTC,CASSQTRGHEQYF
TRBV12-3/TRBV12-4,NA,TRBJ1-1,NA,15,TGTGCCAGCAGCGCCTTAATGGGCCAGGCCGGGGGAGCTTTCTTT,CASSALMGQAGGAFF
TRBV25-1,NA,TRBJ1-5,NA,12,TGTGCCAGCAGTGTCCCCCCACAGGACCAGCATTTT,CASSVPPQDQHF
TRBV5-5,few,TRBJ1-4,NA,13,TGTGCCAGCAGCTTGAACGGATATGAAAAACTGTTTTTT,CASSLNGYEKLFF